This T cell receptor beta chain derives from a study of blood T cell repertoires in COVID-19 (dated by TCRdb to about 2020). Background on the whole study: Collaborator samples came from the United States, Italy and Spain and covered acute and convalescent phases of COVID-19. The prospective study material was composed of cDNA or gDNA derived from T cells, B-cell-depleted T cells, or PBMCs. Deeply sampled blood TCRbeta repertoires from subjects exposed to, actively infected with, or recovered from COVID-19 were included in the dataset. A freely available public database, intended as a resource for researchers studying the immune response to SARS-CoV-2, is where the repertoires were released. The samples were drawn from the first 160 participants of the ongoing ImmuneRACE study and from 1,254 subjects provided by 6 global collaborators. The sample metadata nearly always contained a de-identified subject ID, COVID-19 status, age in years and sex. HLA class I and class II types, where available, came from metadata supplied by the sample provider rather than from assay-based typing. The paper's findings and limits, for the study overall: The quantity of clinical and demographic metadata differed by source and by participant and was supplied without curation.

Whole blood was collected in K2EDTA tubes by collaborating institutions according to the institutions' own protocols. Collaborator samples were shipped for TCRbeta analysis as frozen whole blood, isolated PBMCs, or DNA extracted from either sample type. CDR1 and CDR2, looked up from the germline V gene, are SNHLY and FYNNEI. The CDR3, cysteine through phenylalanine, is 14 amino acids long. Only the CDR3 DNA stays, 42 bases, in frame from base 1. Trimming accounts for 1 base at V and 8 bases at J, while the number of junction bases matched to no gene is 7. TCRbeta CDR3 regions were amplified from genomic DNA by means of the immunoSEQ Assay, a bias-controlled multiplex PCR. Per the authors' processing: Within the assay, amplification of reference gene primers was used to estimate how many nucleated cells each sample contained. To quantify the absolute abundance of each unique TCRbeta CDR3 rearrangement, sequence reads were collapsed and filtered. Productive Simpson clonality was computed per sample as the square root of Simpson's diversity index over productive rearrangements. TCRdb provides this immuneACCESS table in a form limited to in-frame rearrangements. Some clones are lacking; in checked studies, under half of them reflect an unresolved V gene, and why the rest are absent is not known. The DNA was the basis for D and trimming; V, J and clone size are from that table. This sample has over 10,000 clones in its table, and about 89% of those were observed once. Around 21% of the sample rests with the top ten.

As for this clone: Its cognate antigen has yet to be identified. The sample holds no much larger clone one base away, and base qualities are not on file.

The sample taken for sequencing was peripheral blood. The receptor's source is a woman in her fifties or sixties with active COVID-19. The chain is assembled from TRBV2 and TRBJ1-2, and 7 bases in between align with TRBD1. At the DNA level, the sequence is TGTGCCAGCAGTGAAGGACAGGGAATGGGGGGCTACACCTTC. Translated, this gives CASSEGQGMGGYTF.